This entry lists 32 T cell receptor beta chains sequenced from one sample in a study of T cell repertoires in cytomegalovirus infection. Each CDR3 protein gets one entry after TCRdb re-called the reads with MiXCR. The sample has about 890,000 distinct CDR3 sequences, roughly 30% seen once. No antigen has been identified for these receptors. Source: cultured CD8+ T cells from PBMCs, taken from culture after CMV antigen stimulation. These receptors were obtained from a human donor in good health (CMV status not recorded). Some clones in this sample may be carry-over from other donors' samples.

This clonotype has a handful of counts. This chain connects TRBV24-1 to TRBJ1-5; D is unresolved. V lost 10 bases, J lost 7 bases, and 16 bases lay in between. The germline V gene has CDR1 KGHDR and CDR2 SFDVKD. The CDR3 contains 13 residues. The DNA of the CDR3 is TGTGCCACGAGTCCCCATGCGGGGCAGCCCCAGCATTTT. This encodes CATSPHAGQPQHF.

CDR3 nucleotide sequence: TGTGCCAGCAAACAGGGGTCACACTATGGCTACACCTTC. Protein sequence: CASKQGSHYGYTF. This chain joins TRBV6-5 and TRBJ1-2; 7 nucleotides align to TRBD1. The CDR3 is made up of 13 amino acids. Germline V gene lookup returns CDR1 MNHEY and CDR2 SVGAGI. V gave up 7 bases and J gave up 3 bases; unmatched junction bases: 5.

CDR3 sequence reads: CASQASDYEQYV. In nucleotides, the CDR3 is TGTGCCAGCCAGGCATCTGACTACGAGCAGTACGTC. The rearrangement joins TRBV6-6 to TRBJ2-7; D is unresolved. Trimming took off 8 bases at V and 3 bases at J, with 11 bases between the two ends. Germline V gives CDR1 MNHNY, CDR2 SVGAGI (reference sequence). This CDR3 spans 12 amino acids.

This clonotype was picked up a small number of times. The V call is TRBV27, the J call TRBJ1-6; 9 bases agree with TRBD1. This CDR3 is built from 19 residues. The junction had 16 bases not matched to a gene; V was cut back by 4 bases and J by 6 bases. Per germline, CDR1 MNHEY and CDR2 SMNVEV (reference sequence). The CDR3 region has the DNA TGTGCCAGCAGTTCGCTGCCGGGACAGGGTCGGGCGGGTAATTCACCCCTCCACTTT. Translated, it gives CASSSLPGQGRAGNSPLHF.

This clonotype was observed a handful of times. The chain couples TRBV7-6 to TRBJ1-1, with 10 bases that match TRBD1. CDR1 SGHVS and CDR2 FNYEAQ come from the germline V gene. There are 16 residues in the CDR3. The trim removed 4 bases at V and 5 bases at J, leaving 10 bases unmatched. The chain's CDR3 is CASSYHRDRGWTEAFF. In nucleotides, the CDR3 is TGTGCCAGCAGCTATCATCGGGACAGGGGCTGGACTGAAGCTTTCTTT. The full variable domain, completed using reference TRBV7-6 and TRBJ1-1, is GAGVSQSPRYKVTKRGQDVALRCDPISGHVSLYWYRQALGQGPEFLTYFNYEAQQDKSGLPNDRFSAERPEGSISTLTIQRTEQRDSAMYRCASSYHRDRGWTEAFFGQGTRLTVV.

This clonotype came up a few times. CDR3 amino acids: CSVVGTGANVLTF. The CDR3 coding sequence is TGCAGCGTTGTGGGGACTGGGGCCAACGTCCTGACTTTC. The gene calls are TRBV29-1 and TRBJ2-6; D is uncertain. The CDR3 runs 13 residues. Germline V gene sequence: CDR1 SQVTM, CDR2 ANQGSEA. The V end was cut by 4 bases, the J end by 2 bases, with 6 bases between.

The CDR3: CSARDFGTPQEGTF. CDR3 nucleotides: TGCAGTGCTAGAGACTTCGGGACTCCCCAGGAGGGCACCTTC. The chain carries TRBV20-1 and TRBJ1-2, with D perhaps TRBD1 (5 bases). The CDR3 contains 14 residues. With 0 bases removed from V and 13 bases from J, the gap between germline ends came to 21 bases. CDR1 is DFQATT and CDR2 is SNEGSKA in the germline V gene (reference sequence).

Comment on this clonotype: The junction departs from the called germline gene at one end, perhaps through a read error. The chain uses TRBV27 and TRBJ2-7; perhaps D is TRBD1 or TRBD2 (6 bases each). CDR1 and CDR2 from the germline V gene are MNHEY and SMNVEV (reference sequence). The CDR3 is 16 amino acids. CDR3 region: CTSSTGARGGGYEQYF. The DNA for the CDR3 is TGTACCAGCAGTACGGGGGCCAGGGGCGGAGGTTACGAGCAGTACTTC.

Only a few counts were recorded for this clonotype. This chain links TRBV7-2 with TRBJ2-1, with 9 bases identical to TRBD1. After removal of 6 bases from V and 7 bases from J, the junction contained 16 bases not matched to a gene. The germline V gene encodes CDR1 SGHTA and CDR2 FQGNSA. This CDR3 has 17 amino acids. This chain's CDR3 is CASSSTGGAKKGNEQFF. Here the CDR3 DNA reads TGTGCCAGCAGTTCAACAGGGGGCGCAAAAAAGGGGAATGAGCAGTTCTTC.

This clonotype has more than one count but fewer than ten. The CDR3 DNA reads TGTGCCAGCGTGCTGGGGAATGAGCAGTTCTTC. Residues: CASVLGNEQFF. This chain connects TRBV4-2 to TRBJ2-1, with no clear D. The germline CDR1 and CDR2 sequences are LGHNA and YNFKEQ. V lost 8 bases and J lost 7, with 9 bases in between. The CDR3 length is 11 residues.

This chain uses TRBV2 with TRBJ2-3; 9 bases are a match to TRBD1. Germline CDR1 reads SNHLY; CDR2 reads FYNNEI. Trimming cost V 6 bases and J 12 bases; bases outside gene matches: 4. The CDR3 has 11 amino acids. The CDR3 here is CASRGGQGQYF. Written as DNA, the CDR3 is TGTGCCAGCAGGGGGGGACAGGGCCAGTATTTT.

J is TRBJ2-1 and V is TRBV5-6, with 8 bases matching TRBD2. CDR1 and CDR2 from the germline V gene are SGHDT and YYEEEE. V dropped 4 bases and J dropped 0; count of bases not matched to a gene: 6. The CDR3 extends over 16 amino acids. CDR3 sequence reads: CASSPIAGSSYNEQFF. DNA of the CDR3: TGTGCCAGCAGCCCCATAGCGGGGAGCTCCTACAATGAGCAGTTCTTC.

CDR3 loop: CASSAAPIYEQYV. CDR3 nucleotides: TGTGCCAGCAGTGCCGCACCGATCTACGAGCAGTACGTC. V and J are TRBV6-2 or TRBV6-3 and TRBJ2-7; D remains ambiguous. The CDR3 consists of 13 residues. Germline V gene sequence: CDR1 MNHEY, CDR2 SVGEGT. Trimming shortened V by 5 bases and J by 3 bases, and 11 bases separated the two germline ends.

For this clonotype: Since a much larger clone is just one base distant, this may be a read error. The rearrangement uses TRBV7-8 and TRBJ2-2, with D maybe TRBD2 (6 bases). CDR1 is SGHVS, CDR2 FQNEAQ, per germline. The CDR3 length is 13 residues. CDR3 sequence: CASSLRGAGERFF. Written as DNA, the CDR3 is TGTGCCAGCAGCTTGCGGGGAGCCGGGGAGCGGTTTTTT.

V usage is TRBV27 and J usage is TRBJ2-7; TRBD1 matches 7 bases. There are 15 residues in the CDR3. The V and J ends lost 8 bases and 0 bases, in that order; junction bases with no gene match: 10. Germline V gene lookup returns CDR1 MNHEY and CDR2 SMNVEV (reference sequence). CDR3: CASRPYRQGSYEQYF. CDR3 DNA: TGTGCCAGCCGTCCCTACCGACAGGGCTCCTACGAGCAGTACTTC.

The gene calls are TRBV13 and TRBJ1-1; no clear D gene. Trimming took 3 bases from V and 8 from J, leaving 10 bases between them. Germline V gene data show CDR1 as PRHDT and CDR2 as FYEKMQ (reference sequence). This CDR3 is 12 amino acids long. CDR3 sequence reads: CASSFGSLEAFF. In DNA form, the CDR3 reads TGTGCCAGCAGCTTTGGGAGTTTAGAAGCTTTCTTT.

In DNA form, the CDR3 reads TGTGCCACCAGCAGAGATCTGGGACAGATTGAAGCTTTCTTT. Translated, it gives CATSRDLGQIEAFF. This sequence joins TRBV15 and TRBJ1-1, with 7 bases fitting TRBD1. V gave up 0 bases and J gave up 7 bases; unmatched junction bases: 5. Germline CDR1 and CDR2: LNHNV and YYDKDF (reference sequence). The CDR3 totals 14 residues. The entire variable domain, with the rest obtained from reference TRBV15 and TRBJ1-1, is as follows: DAMVIQNPRYQVTQFGKPVTLSCSQTLNHNVMYWYQQKSSQAPKLLFHYYDKDFNNEADTPDNFQSRRPNTSFCFLDIRSPGLGDTAMYLCATSRDLGQIEAFFGQGTRLTVV.

The V and J genes are TRBV9 and TRBJ2-4; D is possibly TRBD1 or TRBD2 (5 bases each). This CDR3 spans 14 amino acids. The germline V gene has CDR1 SGDLS and CDR2 YYNGEE. V shed 0 bases and J shed 5 bases, with 9 bases lying between them. CDR3 bases: TGTGCCAGCAGCGTAGGAGGGGTAGAAAACATTCAGTACTTC. It encodes CASSVGGVENIQYF.

The chain employs TRBV27 and TRBJ2-7, with D possibly being TRBD1 (6 bases). Germline loops: CDR1 MNHEY, CDR2 SMNVEV (reference sequence). The length of the CDR3 is 15 residues. V gave up 2 bases and J gave up 5 bases, with 16 bases separating them. The CDR3 is CASSLAGAWIHEQYV. The CDR3 DNA reads TGTGCCAGCAGTTTAGCAGGGGCTTGGATACACGAGCAGTACGTC.

The table lists this clonotype with a few counts. The chain employs TRBV6-5 and TRBJ2-1, with D unresolved. The germline V and J ends were trimmed by 6 bases and 9 bases, with 15 bases remaining between them. Looked up from germline, CDR1 is MNHEY and CDR2 is SVGAGI. The CDR3 totals 13 residues. CDR3 DNA: TGTGCCAGCAGCCTGGACCTGGTCGGTGAGCAGTTCTTC. Translating gives CASSLDLVGEQFF.

DNA for the CDR3: TGTGCCAGCAGTTACTCCCCCCAGGTCGGGACAGAACAAGAGACCCAGTACTTC. Residues: CASSYSPQVGTEQETQYF. The genes are TRBV6-2 or TRBV6-3 and TRBJ2-5; TRBD1 aligns across 7 bases. Germline values: CDR1 MNHEY, CDR2 SVGEGT. V lost 0 bases and J lost 2; bases outside the gene matches: 12. CDR3 length: 18 amino acids.

The sample holds a few counts of this clonotype. The chain employs TRBV27 and TRBJ1-4; TRBD1 is a possible D gene (6 bases). The CDR3 has 16 amino acids. V was pared by 3 bases and J by 3 bases, with 14 bases between. Germline V gene sequence: CDR1 MNHEY, CDR2 SMNVEV (reference sequence). CDR3 DNA: TGTGCCAGCAGTTTGGGGGGTTGGGGGCCTAATGAAAAACTGTTTTTT. Amino acids: CASSLGGWGPNEKLFF.

This clonotype was seen a handful of times. This chain links TRBV5-1 with TRBJ2-7; D perhaps matches TRBD1 (6 bases). CDR3 size: 15 residues. V was shortened by 4 bases and J by 0 bases, with 14 bases between the two germline ends. Germline CDR1 is SGHRS and CDR2 is YFSETQ. CDR3: CASSQGWESSYEQYV. CDR3 sequence (DNA): TGCGCCAGCAGCCAGGGGTGGGAAAGCTCCTACGAGCAGTACGTC.

This chain links TRBV4-1 with TRBJ1-1, with D unresolved. With 0 bases removed from V and 1 base from J, the gap between germline ends came to 9 bases. This CDR3 is built from 15 residues. Germline CDR1 MGHRA, CDR2 YSYEKL. The CDR3, as DNA: TGCGCCAGCAGCCAAGAATTGTGGGGGAACACTGAAGCTTTCTTT. Translation gives CASSQELWGNTEAFF.

The rearrangement uses TRBV3-1 and TRBJ1-2, with D maybe TRBD1 (5 bases). Per the germline V gene, CDR1 is LGHDT and CDR2 is YNNKEL (reference sequence). This CDR3 has 14 residues. The V end lost 3 bases, the J end lost 6 bases, and 14 bases lay between the germline ends. For the CDR3, the DNA is TGTGCCAGCAGCCAGGGGGGTCGGGGCGATGGCTACACCTTC. As protein: CASSQGGRGDGYTF.

This clonotype was counted only a few times. The chain uses TRBV6-5 and TRBJ2-2, with D unclear. V dropped 0 bases and J dropped 5 bases, with 7 bases sitting between them. Germline V CDR1 and CDR2: MNHEY, SVGAGI. CDR3 length: 14 residues. The DNA of the CDR3 is TGTGCCAGCAGTTACTCCATGGGGACCGGGGAGCTGTTTTTT. Its translation is CASSYSMGTGELFF.

The chain carries TRBV6-5 and TRBJ2-2; 9 nucleotides match TRBD1. V was pared by 7 bases and J by 6 bases, with 9 bases of the junction left unmatched. Germline values: CDR1 MNHEY, CDR2 SVGAGI. This CDR3 has 15 amino acids. The CDR3 bases are TGTGCCAGCATACAATATAGGACAGGGGCCGGGGAGCTGTTTTTT. Translated: CASIQYRTGAGELFF.

This clonotype was detected only a few times. This chain uses TRBV7-9 with TRBJ2-4; 12 bases fit TRBD2. The V gene's germline CDR1 is SEHNR and CDR2 FQNEAQ (reference sequence). V gave up 4 bases and J gave up 4 bases; unmatched junction bases: 2. The CDR3 length is 15 residues. The CDR3 reads CASSSGLAGKNIQYF. CDR3 DNA sequence: TGTGCCAGCAGCTCCGGACTAGCGGGGAAAAACATTCAGTACTTC. Together with reference TRBV7-9 and TRBJ2-4, the CDR3 gives the full variable domain: DTGVSQNPRHKITKRGQNVTFRCDPISEHNRLYWYRQTLGQGPEFLTYFQNEAQLEKSRLLSDRFSAERPKGSFSTLEIQRTEQGDSAMYLCASSSGLAGKNIQYFGAGTRLSVL.

This chain links TRBV15 with TRBJ2-2; no firm D call. The V end lost 0 bases, the J end lost 1 base, and 6 bases lay between the germline ends. The CDR3 is made up of 15 amino acids. Germline lookup yields CDR1 LNHNV and CDR2 YYDKDF (reference sequence). The CDR3 nucleotides read TGTGCCACCAGCAGAGAAAGGAAGAACACCGGGGAGCTGTTTTTT. Translation gives CATSRERKNTGELFF.

V usage is TRBV11-2 and J usage is TRBJ2-1; D is perhaps TRBD1 or TRBD2 (5 bases each). Deletions cut 1 base from V and 9 bases from J, with 16 bases between. The CDR3 contains 15 residues. From germline, CDR1 is SGHAT and CDR2 FQNNGV. The CDR3 sequence is CASSLGSGLGGEQFF. The CDR3, as DNA: TGTGCCAGCAGCTTAGGGTCGGGGCTAGGTGGTGAGCAGTTCTTC.

The rearrangement joins TRBV2 to TRBJ2-2, with D perhaps assigned TRBD1 or TRBD2 (5 bases each). The V and J ends lost 6 bases and 5 bases respectively, with 13 bases between them. The CDR3 consists of 14 residues. The germline V gene has CDR1 SNHLY and CDR2 FYNNEI. The CDR3 spells CASRGTASTGELFF. DNA for the CDR3: TGTGCCAGCAGGGGGACGGCTTCGACCGGGGAGCTGTTTTTT.

This clonotype has only a few counts. The chain has TRBV6-5 and TRBJ2-2; no clear D gene. V was trimmed by 0 bases and J by 4 bases, leaving 9 bases between them. There are 15 residues in the CDR3. The V gene's germline CDR1 is MNHEY and CDR2 SVGAGI. The CDR3 sequence: CASSYSRMGTGELFF. The CDR3, as DNA: TGTGCCAGCAGTTACTCGAGGATGGGCACCGGGGAGCTGTTTTTT.